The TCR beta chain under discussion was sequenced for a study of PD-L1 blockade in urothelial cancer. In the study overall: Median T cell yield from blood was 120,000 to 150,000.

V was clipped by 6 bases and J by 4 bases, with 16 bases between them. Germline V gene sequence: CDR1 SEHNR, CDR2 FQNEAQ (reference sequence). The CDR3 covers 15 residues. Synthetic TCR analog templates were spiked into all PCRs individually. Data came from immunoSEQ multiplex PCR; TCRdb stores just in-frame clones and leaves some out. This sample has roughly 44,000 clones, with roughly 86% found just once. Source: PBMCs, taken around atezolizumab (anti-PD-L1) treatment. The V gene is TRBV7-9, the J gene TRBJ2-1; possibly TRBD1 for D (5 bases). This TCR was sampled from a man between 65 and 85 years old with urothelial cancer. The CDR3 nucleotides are TGTGCCAGCAGGCGAAGAGACAGTCAATACAATGAGCAGTTCTTC. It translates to CASRRRDSQYNEQFF. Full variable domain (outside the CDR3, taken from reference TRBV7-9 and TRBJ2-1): DTGVSQNPRHKITKRGQNVTFRCDPISEHNRLYWYRQTLGQGPEFLTYFQNEAQLEKSRLLSDRFSAERPKGSFSTLEIQRTEQGDSAMYLCASRRRDSQYNEQFFGPGTRLTVL.